The 22 T cell receptor beta chains given below trace back to one sample, sequenced in a study of T cell repertoires in cytomegalovirus infection. No antigens are known for them. TCRdb ran MiXCR on the reads and lists one entry per CDR3 protein. Of 100,000 to 150,000 distinct CDR3 sequences detected, approximately 30% appear once; the ten largest clones hold approximately 59%. The sequences come from CD8+ T cells from cultured PBMCs, collected from culture after CMV antigen stimulation. The receptors shown here come from a human donor in good health (CMV status not recorded). Some clones in this sample may be carry-over from other donors' samples.

A few counts support this clonotype. This chain joins TRBV7-9 and TRBJ2-7; D perhaps matches TRBD2 (7 bases). Germline assignment: CDR1 SEHNR and CDR2 FQNEAQ (reference sequence). The CDR3 extends over 15 amino acids. The germline V and J ends were trimmed by 5 bases and 4 bases, with 18 bases remaining between them. CDR3 sequence reads: CASSLSSGGFYEQYF. The DNA for the CDR3 is TGTGCCAGCAGCCTATCCTCGGGGGGCTTTTACGAGCAGTACTTC.

This clonotype was seen only a few times. The V call is TRBV15, the J call TRBJ1-3; D ambiguous. Germline V gene data show CDR1 as LNHNV and CDR2 as YYDKDF (reference sequence). The CDR3 runs 15 residues. V gave up 3 bases and J gave up 0 bases, with 9 bases separating them. CDR3 residues: CATSSARSSGNTIYF. The CDR3 region has the DNA TGTGCCACCAGCAGCGCCCGAAGCTCTGGAAACACCATATATTTT.

Concerning this clonotype: A junction boundary mismatches the germline segment, possibly from a read error. The V call is TRBV12-3 or TRBV12-4, the J call TRBJ2-2; TRBD1 matches 7 bases. The length of the CDR3 is 16 residues. CDR3 sequence reads: CASSFGTESYTWELFF. For the CDR3, the DNA is TGTGCCAGCAGTTTCGGGACAGAATCGTACACCTGGGAGCTGTTTTTT.

This sequence joins TRBV5-1 and TRBJ2-1, with D maybe TRBD2 (6 bases). Per germline, CDR1 SGHRS and CDR2 YFSETQ. This CDR3 spans 14 amino acids. The ends were cut back, 5 bases at V and 4 bases at J, with 13 bases in the middle. The CDR3 loop is CASSPLAGYNEQFF. The CDR3, as DNA: TGCGCCAGCAGTCCGTTGGCGGGGTACAATGAGCAGTTCTTC. Full variable domain (outside the CDR3, taken from reference TRBV5-1 and TRBJ2-1): KAGVTQTPRYLIKTRGQQVTLSCSPISGHRSVSWYQQTPGQGLQFLFEYFSETQRNKGNFPGRFSGRQFSNSRSEMNVSTLELGDSALYLCASSPLAGYNEQFFGPGTRLTVL.

The chain uses TRBV6-2 or TRBV6-3 and TRBJ2-7, with D unresolved. V dropped 6 bases and J dropped 0 bases, with 12 bases sitting between them. Germline lookup yields CDR1 MNHEY and CDR2 SVGEGT. This CDR3 has 14 residues. CDR3 coding DNA: TGTGCCAGCAGAATGGACGGTCCCTCCTACGAGCAGTACTTC. It translates to CASRMDGPSYEQYF.

This clonotype was recorded at least ten times. The chain carries TRBV11-2 and TRBJ2-5; 8 bases match TRBD2. The CDR3 covers 17 residues. CDR1 and CDR2 from the germline V gene are SGHAT and FQNNGV. J was trimmed by 5 bases and V by 1 base; bases with no gene match: 12. The CDR3 nucleotides read TGTGCCAGCAGCTTAGTCCCCCCCGGACTAGCTTGGGAGACCCAGTACTTC. It codes for CASSLVPPGLAWETQYF.

The V call is TRBV6-1, the J call TRBJ2-7; D is undetermined. Trimming took off 8 bases at V and 0 bases at J, with 11 bases between the two ends. CDR3 length: 13 residues. Germline V gene data show CDR1 as MNHNS and CDR2 as SASEGT. The CDR3: CASAFGSSYEQYF. In DNA form, the CDR3 reads TGTGCCAGCGCCTTTGGTAGCTCCTACGAGCAGTACTTC.

This clonotype was seen more than once but under ten times. This sequence joins TRBV5-6 and TRBJ2-2; TRBD1 aligns across 10 bases. The CDR3 covers 16 residues. V lost 4 bases, J lost 5 bases, and 8 bases stayed unmatched. The germline V gene has CDR1 SGHDT and CDR2 YYEEEE. The CDR3 loop reads CASSGGTGVGTGELFF. The CDR3 coding sequence is TGTGCCAGCAGCGGGGGGACAGGGGTCGGGACCGGGGAGCTGTTTTTT.

The sample holds a few counts of this clonotype. V and J are TRBV19 and TRBJ1-1; D call uncertain. The germline V gene encodes CDR1 LNHDA and CDR2 SQIVND (reference sequence). Trimming removed 3 bases from V and 4 bases from J, with 6 bases in between. This CDR3 spans 12 amino acids. The CDR3 loop reads CASSIWVTEAFF. In DNA form, the CDR3 reads TGTGCCAGTAGTATTTGGGTCACTGAAGCTTTCTTT.

This chain joins TRBV28 and TRBJ1-2, with TRBD1 as a possible D gene (5 bases). Trimming removed 7 bases from V and 2 bases from J, with 17 bases in between. Per the germline V gene, CDR1 is MDHEN and CDR2 is SYDVKM. The CDR3 is 15 residues long. The CDR3 sequence: CASKITGPTNYGYTF. The CDR3, as DNA: TGTGCCAGCAAAATTACGGGACCGACCAACTATGGCTACACCTTC.

The J gene is TRBJ2-3, the V gene TRBV12-3 or TRBV12-4; D perhaps matches TRBD2 (5 bases). This CDR3 region has 12 residues. V was cut by 6 bases and J by 3 bases, with 7 bases left in between. The CDR3 sequence: CASRGDTDTQYF. The DNA for the CDR3 is TGTGCCAGCAGGGGAGATACAGATACGCAGTATTTT.

This clonotype was seen ten or more times. The chain uses TRBV7-2 and TRBJ2-1; 7 nucleotides line up with TRBD2. From germline, CDR1 is SGHTA and CDR2 FQGNSA. Unmatched junction bases numbered 6, after V lost 4 bases and J lost 0 bases. This CDR3 contains 16 residues. For the CDR3, the DNA is TGTGCCAGCAGCTCGGTAGCGGGTTACTCCTACAATGAGCAGTTCTTC. This translates into CASSSVAGYSYNEQFF.

This clonotype was counted ten times or more. The genes are TRBV7-6 and TRBJ2-3; 7 bases fit TRBD2. CDR1 is SGHVS and CDR2 is FNYEAQ in the germline V gene. The CDR3 sequence is 15 residues long. V shed 5 bases and J 2 bases; nucleotides not matched to a gene: 7. The CDR3 DNA reads as TGTGCCAGCAGCCCGGGACTAAAAAACACAGATACGCAGTATTTT. This translates into CASSPGLKNTDTQYF. Using reference TRBV7-6 and TRBJ2-3 for the parts outside the CDR3, the full variable domain is GAGVSQSPRYKVTKRGQDVALRCDPISGHVSLYWYRQALGQGPEFLTYFNYEAQQDKSGLPNDRFSAERPEGSISTLTIQRTEQRDSAMYRCASSPGLKNTDTQYFGPGTRLTVL.

This clonotype was detected a few times. CDR3 in DNA: TGTGCCAGCAGCTTGGAAGGATACTCTAATTCACCCCTCCACTTT. This codes for CASSLEGYSNSPLHF. The rearrangement links TRBV5-4 to TRBJ1-6, with no clear D. The length of the CDR3 is 15 residues. Germline loops: CDR1 SGHNT, CDR2 YYREEE (reference sequence). Deletions cut 0 bases from V and 6 bases from J, with 10 bases between.

The chain has TRBV6-2 or TRBV6-3 and TRBJ2-7; D gene ambiguous. The germline V gene encodes CDR1 MNHEY and CDR2 SVGEGT. Trimming stripped 7 bases from V and 2 bases from J, with 12 bases between. This CDR3 has 13 residues. The CDR3 sequence is CASTEAGAYEQYF. The DNA of the CDR3 is TGTGCCAGCACAGAGGCCGGAGCCTACGAGCAGTACTTC.

Notes on this clonotype: The junction differs from germline at one of its ends, possibly a read error. The chain's CDR3 is CASSRGQGRTDMQYF. The CDR3 nucleotides read TGTGCCAGCAGTCGAGGACAGGGTAGAACAGATATGCAGTATTTT. V usage is TRBV28 and J usage is TRBJ2-3; 8 positions agree with TRBD1. There are 15 residues in the CDR3. Germline V gene data show CDR1 as MDHEN and CDR2 as SYDVKM.

This clonotype was found a few times. This chain joins TRBV7-6 and TRBJ2-1; 13 bases are shared with TRBD2. Germline V gene sequence: CDR1 SGHVS, CDR2 FNYEAQ. Trimming removed 3 bases from V and 6 bases from J; junction bases left unmatched: 2. The CDR3 has 15 amino acids. This CDR3 reads CASSFGTSGANEQFF. DNA for the CDR3: TGTGCCAGCAGCTTCGGGACTAGCGGGGCCAATGAGCAGTTCTTC. Full variable domain (remainder filled in from reference TRBV7-6 and TRBJ2-1): GAGVSQSPRYKVTKRGQDVALRCDPISGHVSLYWYRQALGQGPEFLTYFNYEAQQDKSGLPNDRFSAERPEGSISTLTIQRTEQRDSAMYRCASSFGTSGANEQFFGPGTRLTVL.

In this sample, this clonotype turned up a few times. The V call is TRBV2, the J call TRBJ1-2, with D perhaps matching TRBD1 (6 bases). Trimming left V 6 bases short and J 5 bases short, with 16 bases between. The germline V gene encodes CDR1 SNHLY and CDR2 FYNNEI. The CDR3 length is 14 residues. For the CDR3, the DNA is TGTGCCAGCAGCGCAACAGGGTCCGGGTATGGCTACACCTTC. Amino acids: CASSATGSGYGYTF.

V and J are TRBV7-6 and TRBJ1-6, with 9 bases aligning to TRBD1. The germline V gene encodes CDR1 SGHVS and CDR2 FNYEAQ. Germline trimming cut 4 bases from V and 11 bases from J; bases unmatched to any gene: 9. The CDR3 has 15 residues. The CDR3 DNA is TGTGCCAGCAGCTCCGGGGGGACAGGGTGGACACCCCTCCACTTT. It translates to CASSSGGTGWTPLHF.

The J gene is TRBJ2-7, the V gene TRBV19, with D possibly matching TRBD1 (6 bases). CDR3 size: 15 residues. V lost 2 bases to trimming and J lost 3 bases, with 14 bases between them. Germline V CDR1 and CDR2: LNHDA, SQIVND (reference sequence). CDR3 amino acids: CASSIYGARGYEQYF. The DNA for the CDR3 is TGTGCCAGTAGTATATACGGTGCCAGGGGCTACGAGCAGTACTTC.

The rearrangement uses TRBV2 and TRBJ2-7, with TRBD2 matching 10 bases. This CDR3 is 17 amino acids long. V dropped 3 bases and J dropped 0; count of bases not matched to a gene: 8. CDR1 and CDR2 (germline): SNHLY, FYNNEI. CDR3 DNA: TGTGCCAGCAGTGAGGGGTTACTAGCGGGGAGCTCCTACGAGCAGTACTTC. Protein product: CASSEGLLAGSSYEQYF.

V and J are TRBV7-3 and TRBJ2-2; D is perhaps TRBD2 (5 bases). This CDR3 has 14 residues. Per the germline V gene, CDR1 is SGHTA and CDR2 is FQGTGA. Trimming stripped 2 bases from V and 8 bases from J, with 12 bases between. CDR3 loop: CASSLLSSGGELFF. CDR3 bases: TGTGCCAGCAGCTTACTGTCCTCGGGGGGGGAGCTGTTTTTT.